A single sample is the source of the 32 T cell receptor beta chains below, sequenced in a study of human T cells and chemical hapten exposure. TCRdb processed the 5' RACE reads anew with MiXCR; each CDR3 protein has one entry. The data hold tens of thousands of distinct CDR3 sequences, with about a sixth observed a single time. Total RNA extraction was carried out from unfractionated whole blood. These receptors were collected from a female donor in good health.

This clonotype was seen more than once but under ten times. The chain joins TRBV6-2 or TRBV6-3 to TRBJ2-4; D gene uncertain. Between the trimmed V and J ends, which lost 0 bases and 9 bases, there was a span of 6 bases. CDR3 length equals 12 residues. Germline V gene data show CDR1 as MNHEY and CDR2 as SVGEGT. Here the CDR3 reads CASSYSSGIQYF. The CDR3 DNA reads TGTGCCAGCAGTTACTCTAGTGGCATTCAGTACTTC.

The V and J genes are TRBV2 and TRBJ2-6; D is ambiguous. The CDR3 spans 15 residues. Trimming pared 6 bases from V and 0 bases from J, leaving 9 bases between. Per the germline V gene, CDR1 is SNHLY and CDR2 is FYNNEI. This CDR3 is CASRETNSGANVLTF. The CDR3 region has the DNA TGTGCCAGCAGGGAAACCAACTCTGGGGCCAACGTCCTGACTTTC.

The CDR3 DNA sequence: TGTGCCAGCTCACCCCCCACCCGCGCCCAGTTCTTC. Its protein product is CASSPPTRAQFF. This chain links TRBV18 with TRBJ2-1; D is undetermined. V gave up 3 bases and J gave up 13 bases, with 13 bases separating them. Per germline, CDR1 KGHSH and CDR2 LQKENI. The length of the CDR3 is 12 residues.

This clonotype was detected only a few times. This chain joins TRBV10-2 and TRBJ2-6; 7 bases align to TRBD1. Trimming cost V 2 bases and J 3 bases; bases outside gene matches: 1. The CDR3 length is 15 residues. Germline V CDR1 and CDR2: WSHSY, SAAADI. CDR3 sequence: CASSETGVGANVLTF. The CDR3 DNA is TGCGCCAGCAGTGAGACAGGGGTTGGGGCCAACGTCCTGACTTTC.

This clonotype appeared a few times. This chain joins TRBV5-5 and TRBJ2-3, with a tentative D call TRBD2 (6 bases). V was trimmed by 0 bases and J by 8 bases, leaving 13 bases between them. The CDR3 sequence is 14 residues long. Germline V gives CDR1 SGHKS, CDR2 YYEKEE (reference sequence). The CDR3 spells CASSLGTSSSTQYF. As DNA, the CDR3 is TGTGCCAGCAGCTTGGGTACTAGCTCGAGTACGCAGTATTTT.

This clonotype came up a few times. J is TRBJ2-3 and V is TRBV20-1; 8 positions match TRBD2. This CDR3 is built from 15 residues. Germline V gene data show CDR1 as DFQATT and CDR2 as SNEGSKA (reference sequence). The V and J ends lost 4 bases and 2 bases, in that order; junction bases with no gene match: 8. CDR3 loop: CSAIRAGGYTDTQYF. The CDR3 DNA reads as TGCAGTGCTATTAGGGCGGGGGGATACACAGATACGCAGTATTTT.

This rearrangement joins TRBV29-1 to TRBJ1-2; possible D gene TRBD1, 5 bases. Germline CDR1 and CDR2: SQVTM and ANQGSEA. V was clipped by 3 bases and J by 3 bases, with 14 bases between them. The CDR3 contains 14 residues. CDR3 DNA: TGCAGCGTTGATTCCGAGGGGAGCGACTATGGCTACACCTTC. As protein: CSVDSEGSDYGYTF.

The table lists this clonotype with a few counts. The chain carries TRBV30 and TRBJ2-7; the D is unclear. This CDR3 is built from 14 residues. The germline V gene has CDR1 GTSNPN and CDR2 SVGIG (reference sequence). Trimming left V 4 bases short and J 2 bases short, with 15 bases between. As DNA, the CDR3 is TGTGCCTGGACCCCATTAGACTCTACCTACGAGCAGTACTTC. It is translated as CAWTPLDSTYEQYF.

This clonotype was seen more than once but under ten times. Here the CDR3 reads CASRSTGTKTQYF. CDR3 nucleotides: TGTGCCAGCAGATCGACAGGGACAAAGACCCAGTACTTC. V is TRBV12-3 or TRBV12-4 and J is TRBJ2-5; 7 positions agree with TRBD1. Germline trimming cut 6 bases from V and 6 bases from J; bases unmatched to any gene: 7. The CDR3 is 13 amino acids.

The chain couples TRBV7-2 to TRBJ2-7; TRBD2 matches at 8 bases. This CDR3 contains 14 residues. CDR1 and CDR2 from the germline V gene are SGHTA and FQGNSA. The ends lost 6 bases at V and 5 bases at J; junction bases unmatched: 9. The CDR3 DNA follows: TGTGCCAGCAGTTCCCAGGCGGGAGGCGACGAGCAGTACTTC. Encoded protein: CASSSQAGGDEQYF.

This clonotype was observed a handful of times. V usage is TRBV3-1 and J usage is TRBJ2-7; D is perhaps TRBD1 or TRBD2 (6 bases each). The ends were cut back, 2 bases at V and 7 bases at J, with 18 bases in the middle. Germline loops: CDR1 LGHDT, CDR2 YNNKEL (reference sequence). The CDR3 contains 15 residues. The CDR3 sequence: CASSQRSGAMGEQYF. The CDR3 DNA reads as TGTGCCAGCAGCCAACGATCGGGGGCTATGGGGGAGCAGTACTTC.

This chain uses TRBV7-2 with TRBJ2-7; TRBD2 aligns across 7 bases. The CDR3 consists of 15 residues. V gave up 8 bases and J gave up 3 bases; unmatched junction bases: 13. CDR1 SGHTA and CDR2 FQGNSA come from the germline V gene. This chain's CDR3 is CASRRGARGDYEQYF. As DNA, the CDR3 is TGTGCCAGCCGAAGGGGAGCCCGGGGGGACTACGAGCAGTACTTC.

The V and J genes are TRBV2 and TRBJ2-1, with D unresolved. CDR1 SNHLY and CDR2 FYNNEI come from the germline V gene. The CDR3 spans 11 residues. The V gene lost 7 bases and the J gene lost 7 bases, with 8 bases spanning the gap. CDR3 in amino acids: CASTLANEQFF. As DNA, the CDR3 is TGTGCCAGCACCTTAGCTAATGAGCAGTTCTTC.

This chain uses TRBV4-2 with TRBJ2-4; 10 bases agree with TRBD2. Germline trimming cut 0 bases from V and 5 bases from J; bases unmatched to any gene: 10. Per the germline V gene, CDR1 is LGHNA and CDR2 is YNFKEQ. The CDR3 contains 18 residues. The DNA for the CDR3 is TGTGCCAGCAGCCAAGATGTAGGTCTAGCGGGAGTTCAAAACATTCAGTACTTC. Translation: CASSQDVGLAGVQNIQYF.

The table lists this clonotype with a few counts. This rearrangement joins TRBV12-3 or TRBV12-4 to TRBJ2-7; D ambiguous. V was trimmed by 0 bases and J by 4 bases, leaving 13 bases between them. CDR3 length: 15 amino acids. The CDR3 spells CASSLAANPIYEQYF. The CDR3 DNA follows: TGTGCCAGCAGTTTAGCTGCTAACCCAATTTACGAGCAGTACTTC.

This clonotype came up a few times. The chain uses TRBV2 and TRBJ1-1, with unresolved D. Between the trimmed V and J ends, which lost 4 bases and 1 base, there was a span of 13 bases. CDR1 is SNHLY and CDR2 is FYNNEI in the germline V gene. The CDR3 totals 15 residues. The CDR3 is CASSGSQAENTEAFF. Here the CDR3 DNA reads TGTGCCAGCAGTGGGTCCCAGGCGGAGAACACTGAAGCTTTCTTT.

This clonotype turned up a few times. V and J are TRBV7-8 and TRBJ2-1; TRBD2 agrees at 10 bases. Unmatched junction bases numbered 10, after V lost 6 bases and J lost 2 bases. Germline V lookup: CDR1 SGHVS, CDR2 FQNEAQ. The CDR3 has 17 amino acids. CDR3 region: CASSLKAGTSAYNEQFF. The CDR3, as DNA: TGTGCCAGCAGTCTCAAAGCCGGGACTAGCGCCTACAATGAGCAGTTCTTC.

This clonotype was recorded at least ten times. The chain has TRBV11-1 and TRBJ2-2, with D tentatively TRBD1 or TRBD2 (5 bases each). Trimming cost V 1 base and J 6 bases, with 9 bases left between them. The CDR3 is 14 residues long. The germline V gene has CDR1 SGHAT and CDR2 FQDESV (reference sequence). CDR3 nucleotides: TGTGCCAGCAGCTTAGGGGGGTCTCCCGGGGAGCTGTTTTTT. It specifies CASSLGGSPGELFF.

This clonotype was counted at least ten times. The chain has TRBV29-1 and TRBJ1-1; the match to TRBD1 covers 8 bases. CDR3 length: 15 residues. The germline CDR1 and CDR2 sequences are SQVTM and ANQGSEA. V was pared by 7 bases and J by 0 bases, with 10 bases of the junction left unmatched. The CDR3 loop reads CSASGGWGMNTEAFF. The CDR3 nucleotides read TGCAGCGCCTCAGGGGGCTGGGGCATGAACACTGAAGCTTTCTTT.

This clonotype has just a few counts. The CDR3 coding sequence is TGTGCCAGCAGCCTACAAGAGAACACTGAAGCTTTCTTT. It is translated as CASSLQENTEAFF. The genes are TRBV6-6 and TRBJ1-1, with D uncertain. This CDR3 region has 13 residues. Germline lookup yields CDR1 MNHNY and CDR2 SVGAGI (reference sequence). The V end was cut by 6 bases, the J end by 1 base, with 9 bases between.

A few counts support this clonotype. The V and J genes are TRBV11-2 and TRBJ2-3, with D unresolved. The germline V gene has CDR1 SGHAT and CDR2 FQNNGV. The germline V and J ends were trimmed by 2 bases and 4 bases, with 7 bases remaining between them. The CDR3 is 13 amino acids. The CDR3 nucleotides are TGTGCCAGCAGCTTAACGGTTGCAGATACGCAGTATTTT. Residues: CASSLTVADTQYF. Full variable domain (outside the CDR3, taken from reference TRBV11-2 and TRBJ2-3): EAGVAQSPRYKIIEKRQSVAFWCNPISGHATLYWYQQILGQGPKLLIQFQNNGVVDDSQLPKDRFSAERLKGVDSTLKIQPAKLEDSAVYLCASSLTVADTQYFGPGTRLTVL.

This clonotype was recorded many times. V is TRBV4-3 and J is TRBJ1-1; no clear D gene. From germline, CDR1 is LGHNA and CDR2 YSLEER. CDR3 length: 14 residues. Trimming cost V 0 bases and J 4 bases, with 9 bases left between them. CDR3 protein: CASSQDDGVTEAFF. Written as DNA, the CDR3 is TGCGCCAGCAGCCAAGACGACGGAGTCACTGAAGCTTTCTTT.

The chain combines TRBV20-1 with TRBJ2-3, with 12 bases lining up with TRBD2. This CDR3 region has 15 residues. From germline, CDR1 is DFQATT and CDR2 SNEGSKA (reference sequence). J gave up 5 bases and V 5 bases, and 8 bases lay outside the gene matches. CDR3 nucleotides: TGCAGTGCTTCACGACTAGCGGGAGCAAAAGATACGCAGTATTTT. It specifies CSASRLAGAKDTQYF.

The V and J genes are TRBV5-1 and TRBJ2-6, with 7 bases fitting TRBD1. V lost 1 base and J lost 2; bases outside the gene matches: 6. The germline V gene encodes CDR1 SGHRS and CDR2 YFSETQ. This CDR3 contains 17 residues. The DNA of the CDR3 is TGCGCCAGCAGCTTGCAGGAGACAGGGACTGGGGCCAACGTCCTGACTTTC. Translated: CASSLQETGTGANVLTF.

The V gene is TRBV6-5, the J gene TRBJ2-7; 9 bases align to TRBD1. The J segment lost 0 bases and the V segment lost 5 bases, leaving 5 bases of the junction unmatched. This CDR3 comprises 15 residues. The germline V gene encodes CDR1 MNHEY and CDR2 SVGAGI. This CDR3 reads CASSKTGGSSYEQYF. As DNA, the CDR3 is TGTGCCAGCAGTAAGACAGGGGGGAGCTCCTACGAGCAGTACTTC.

V gene TRBV12-3 or TRBV12-4 combines with J gene TRBJ2-1; 9 bases are a match to TRBD2. The CDR3 runs 15 residues. With 6 bases clipped from V and 0 bases from J, the junction kept 3 bases outside the gene matches. CDR3 sequence reads: CASSRGGASYNEQFF. The CDR3 DNA reads as TGTGCCAGCAGCCGCGGGGGGGCCTCCTACAATGAGCAGTTCTTC.

This clonotype was seen a few times. This chain links TRBV6-2 or TRBV6-3 with TRBJ2-3, with 15 bases fitting TRBD2. The CDR3 spans 17 residues. Germline lookup yields CDR1 MNHEY and CDR2 SVGEGT. Trimming cost V 4 bases and J 5 bases; bases outside gene matches: 7. The CDR3, as DNA: TGTGCCAGCAGTTCCGGACTAGCGGGGGGGCCAAGAGATACGCAGTATTTT. This encodes CASSSGLAGGPRDTQYF.

The chain has TRBV6-5 and TRBJ1-5; the D is unclear. The V and J ends lost 6 bases and 2 bases respectively, with 11 bases between them. CDR1 is MNHEY, CDR2 SVGAGI, per germline. This CDR3 region has 14 residues. CDR3 DNA: TGTGCCAGCAGCCGCGACTGGGGCAATCAGCCCCAGCATTTT. It translates to CASSRDWGNQPQHF.

This clonotype was seen a few times. The rearrangement links TRBV3-1 to TRBJ2-1; TRBD2 matches at 8 bases. V lost 0 bases and J lost 10; bases outside the gene matches: 8. This CDR3 region has 15 residues. Germline V gene lookup returns CDR1 LGHDT and CDR2 YNNKEL (reference sequence). The DNA of the CDR3 is TGTGCCAGCAGCCAAGATTGGGGGACTAGTGGCGAGCAGTTCTTC. It encodes CASSQDWGTSGEQFF.

The rearrangement links TRBV6-1 to TRBJ1-2, with a weak D call TRBD1 (6 bases). Trimming took off 1 base at V and 4 bases at J, with 10 bases between the two ends. CDR3 length equals 14 residues. The germline V gene encodes CDR1 MNHNS and CDR2 SASEGT. The DNA of the CDR3 is TGTGCCAGCAGTGAAGACCACAGGGCCTATGGCTACACCTTC. Translating it yields CASSEDHRAYGYTF.

In its sample, this clonotype was seen a few times. The rearrangement joins TRBV2 to TRBJ2-1; D is ambiguous. This CDR3 comprises 15 residues. CDR1 is SNHLY, CDR2 FYNNEI, per germline. The V and J ends lost 4 bases and 2 bases respectively, with 12 bases between them. The DNA of the CDR3 is TGTGCCAGCAGTGTTGACCCCCGAGCCTACAATGAGCAGTTCTTC. This encodes CASSVDPRAYNEQFF.

This clonotype was picked up a small number of times. The rearrangement links TRBV20-1 to TRBJ1-1, with 8 bases that match TRBD1. CDR3 length: 14 residues. The J segment lost 3 bases and the V segment lost 5 bases, leaving 8 bases of the junction unmatched. Germline V gives CDR1 DFQATT, CDR2 SNEGSKA (reference sequence). CDR3 region: CSASLTDRDTEAFF. CDR3 DNA: TGCAGTGCTTCCCTCACGGACAGGGACACTGAAGCTTTCTTT.